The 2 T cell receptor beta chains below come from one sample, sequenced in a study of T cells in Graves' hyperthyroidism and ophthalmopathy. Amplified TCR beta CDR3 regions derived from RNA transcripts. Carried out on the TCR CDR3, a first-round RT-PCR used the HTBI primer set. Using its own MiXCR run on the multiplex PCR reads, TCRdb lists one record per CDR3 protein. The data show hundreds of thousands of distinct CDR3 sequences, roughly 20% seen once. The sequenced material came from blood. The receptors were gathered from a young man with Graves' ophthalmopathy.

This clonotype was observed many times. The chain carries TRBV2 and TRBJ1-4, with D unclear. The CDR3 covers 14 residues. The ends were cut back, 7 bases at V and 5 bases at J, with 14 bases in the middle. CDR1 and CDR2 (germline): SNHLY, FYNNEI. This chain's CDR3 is CASTFTGTNEKLFF. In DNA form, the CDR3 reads TGTGCCAGCACCTTCACGGGAACAAATGAAAAACTGTTTTTT.

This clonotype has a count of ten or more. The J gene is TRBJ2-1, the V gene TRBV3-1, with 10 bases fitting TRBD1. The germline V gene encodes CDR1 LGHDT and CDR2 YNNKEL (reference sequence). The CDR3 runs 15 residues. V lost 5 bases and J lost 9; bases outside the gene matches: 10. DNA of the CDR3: TGTGCCAGCAGCGGGAAGGGACAGGGGTCCGGTGAGCAGTTCTTC. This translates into CASSGKGQGSGEQFF.